The 32 T cell receptor beta chains listed next were all sequenced from one sample in a study of spatial heterogeneity in lung cancer. Time point specified: blood at routine non-recurrence follow-up after resection. TCRdb used MiXCR to reprocess the 5' RACE reads, holding one entry per CDR3 protein. Here the sample spans about 47,000 distinct CDR3 sequences, about 11% being singletons. This material consisted of PBMCs, taken at follow-up. These receptor sequences come from a male donor with early-stage non-small cell lung cancer.

This chain links TRBV24-1 with TRBJ1-1; D is uncertain. Trimming cost V 0 bases and J 4 bases, with 8 bases left between them. Germline CDR1 and CDR2: KGHDR and SFDVKD. The CDR3 spans 14 residues. The CDR3 DNA reads TGTGCCACCAGTGATTTGCCAACTTTCACTGAAGCTTTCTTT. Its translation is CATSDLPTFTEAFF.

This clonotype has just a few counts. The chain carries TRBV6-5 and TRBJ2-5; D may be TRBD2 (7 bases). The CDR3 contains 17 residues. Germline-derived CDR1 and CDR2 are MNHEY and SVGAGI. The V end lost 2 bases, the J end lost 5 bases, and 21 bases lay between the germline ends. In DNA form, the CDR3 reads TGTGCCAGCAGTTACGTTCTCCTCTCCGGGGGGCGGGAGACCCAGTACTTC. Translating gives CASSYVLLSGGRETQYF.

The chain has TRBV29-1 and TRBJ2-2, with D possibly TRBD1 on 6 matching bases. V lost 6 bases and J lost 4, with 15 bases in between. Germline values: CDR1 SQVTM, CDR2 ANQGSEA. This CDR3 has 14 residues. CDR3 sequence: CSVWTVAGTGELFF. In DNA, the CDR3 is TGCAGCGTCTGGACAGTGGCGGGCACCGGGGAGCTGTTTTTT.

The chain combines TRBV5-5 with TRBJ2-1; 10 bases are a match to TRBD2. Germline V gives CDR1 SGHKS, CDR2 YYEKEE (reference sequence). This CDR3 region has 14 residues. The junction had 7 bases not matched to a gene; V was cut back by 5 bases and J by 8 bases. CDR3 nucleotides: TGTGCCAGCAGTATAGCGGGGGGCCGCGATGAGCAGTTCTTC. Amino acid sequence: CASSIAGGRDEQFF.

This clonotype has ten or more counts. The V call is TRBV7-2, the J call TRBJ2-7; 7 nucleotides line up with TRBD2. The CDR3 length is 14 residues. From germline, CDR1 is SGHTA and CDR2 FQGNSA. The junction had 2 bases not matched to a gene; V was cut back by 3 bases and J by 0 bases. CDR3 bases: TGTGCCAGCAGCTTGGCTAGCGGCTCCTACGAGCAGTACTTC. It codes for CASSLASGSYEQYF.

This clonotype was counted at least ten times. The chain links TRBV6-2 or TRBV6-3 to TRBJ2-7; D is ambiguous. Germline V gene lookup returns CDR1 MNHEY and CDR2 SVGEGT. V was pared by 6 bases and J by 2 bases, with 17 bases between. The CDR3 loop spans 15 amino acids. CDR3 region: CASRTAQKVAYEQYF. Here the CDR3 DNA reads TGTGCCAGCAGAACGGCGCAGAAAGTAGCCTACGAGCAGTACTTC.

This clonotype has just a few counts. The chain combines TRBV3-1 with TRBJ1-5; D is ambiguous. This CDR3 has 13 amino acids. CDR1 LGHDT and CDR2 YNNKEL come from the germline V gene (reference sequence). The germline V and J ends were trimmed by 0 bases and 7 bases, with 7 bases remaining between them. This chain's CDR3 is CASSQDGSQPQHF. Here the CDR3 DNA reads TGTGCCAGCAGCCAAGATGGGAGCCAGCCCCAGCATTTT.

For this clonotype: A much larger clone differs from this one at a single base, so this may be a read error. The chain has TRBV12-3 or TRBV12-4 and TRBJ1-2; 8 bases agree with TRBD1. The CDR3 covers 14 residues. Losses at the gene ends were 10 bases for V and 4 bases for J; bases not matched to a gene: 11. The CDR3 bases are TGTGCCAACAAAGGACAGGGATTCGCCTATGGCTACACCTTC. It codes for CANKGQGFAYGYTF.

This clonotype showed up many times. The rearrangement uses TRBV3-1 and TRBJ1-1; no reliable D call. V was trimmed by 4 bases and J by 1 base, leaving 13 bases between them. The CDR3 totals 15 residues. The germline V gene has CDR1 LGHDT and CDR2 YNNKEL (reference sequence). CDR3 loop: CASSPLVTRNTEAFF. DNA for the CDR3: TGTGCCAGCAGCCCACTGGTGACAAGGAACACTGAAGCTTTCTTT.

The chain combines TRBV7-2 with TRBJ2-1; perhaps D is TRBD1 or TRBD2 (5 bases each). V lost 4 bases, J lost 6 bases, and 16 bases lay in between. Germline V CDR1 and CDR2: SGHTA, FQGNSA. This CDR3 is 15 amino acids long. CDR3 region: CASSSSLAQGNEQFF. The CDR3 bases are TGTGCCAGCAGCTCCTCTCTAGCTCAGGGCAATGAGCAGTTCTTC.

This clonotype was detected ten times or more. The chain recombines TRBV3-1 with TRBJ2-7; 8 bases are a match to TRBD2. V shed 1 base, J shed 3 bases, and the junction held 14 bases outside the gene matches. The V gene's germline CDR1 is LGHDT and CDR2 YNNKEL (reference sequence). The CDR3 runs 18 residues. CDR3 residues: CASSQALPRGGLLYEQYF. CDR3 nucleotides: TGTGCCAGCAGCCAAGCTCTCCCCCGGGGGGGATTACTCTACGAGCAGTACTTC.

This clonotype was observed a handful of times. This chain links TRBV7-2 with TRBJ2-1; 8 nucleotides align to TRBD2. The CDR3 length is 13 residues. Per germline, CDR1 SGHTA and CDR2 FQGNSA. Unmatched junction bases numbered 6, after V lost 5 bases and J lost 9 bases. The CDR3 bases are TGTGCCAGCAGCCTTATTGCGGGGGGTGAGCAGTTCTTC. Amino acid sequence: CASSLIAGGEQFF. Drawing the rest from reference TRBV7-2 and TRBJ2-1, the complete variable domain is GAGVSQSPSNKVTEKGKDVELRCDPISGHTALYWYRQSLGQGLEFLIYFQGNSAPDKSGLPSDRFSAERTGGSVSTLTIQRTQQEDSAVYLCASSLIAGGEQFFGPGTRLTVL.

This clonotype was counted many times. CDR3 protein: CASSSGDTQYF. Here the CDR3 DNA reads TGTGCCAGCAGTTCGGGAGATACGCAGTATTTT. V and J are TRBV28 and TRBJ2-3; D call uncertain. The CDR3 covers 11 residues. The V end lost 4 bases, the J end lost 5 bases, and 4 bases lay between the germline ends. From germline, CDR1 is MDHEN and CDR2 SYDVKM.

This clonotype appeared many times. This sequence joins TRBV15 and TRBJ2-7, with D tentatively TRBD2 (5 bases). The V gene lost 4 bases and the J gene lost 6 bases, with 16 bases spanning the gap. Germline V gene sequence: CDR1 LNHNV, CDR2 YYDKDF (reference sequence). This CDR3 region has 14 residues. The CDR3 sequence is CATSTPREGVEQYF. The CDR3 nucleotides are TGTGCCACCAGCACCCCGAGGGAAGGCGTCGAGCAGTACTTC.

In this sample, this clonotype turned up a few times. The chain is built from TRBV12-3 or TRBV12-4 and TRBJ1-2, with TRBD1 as a possible D gene (6 bases). CDR3 length equals 18 residues. V gave up 6 bases and J gave up 4 bases, with 27 bases separating them. CDR3 bases: TGTGCCAGCAGGAAATCGGGACACCACAGCAAGGTGAGCTATGGCTACACCTTC. This encodes CASRKSGHHSKVSYGYTF.

In DNA form, the CDR3 reads TGTGCCAGCTCACCTGGATCCGACAGGGGTGAGCAGTTCTTC. Translation: CASSPGSDRGEQFF. This sequence joins TRBV18 and TRBJ2-1; 8 bases line up with TRBD1. Looked up from germline, CDR1 is KGHSH and CDR2 is LQKENI. The V gene end was trimmed by 3 bases and the J gene end by 9 bases; junction bases not matched to a gene: 7. The CDR3 has 14 amino acids.

In its sample, this clonotype was seen many times. V and J are TRBV9 and TRBJ2-2; D remains unclear. CDR1 and CDR2 from the germline V gene are SGDLS and YYNGEE. Trimming took off 7 bases at V and 5 bases at J, with 12 bases between the two ends. CDR3 size: 13 residues. The CDR3, as DNA: TGTGCCAGCTTGGGATCCCGAACCGGGGAGCTGTTTTTT. Encoded protein: CASLGSRTGELFF.

This clonotype was observed at least ten times. The chain uses TRBV5-1 and TRBJ2-7; 10 nucleotides align to TRBD2. Germline V gene data show CDR1 as SGHRS and CDR2 as YFSETQ. V was pared by 4 bases and J by 7 bases, with 11 bases of the junction left unmatched. The CDR3 has 15 amino acids. CDR3: CASSETSGPTGEQYF. CDR3 sequence (DNA): TGCGCCAGCAGCGAGACTAGCGGGCCTACGGGGGAGCAGTACTTC.

This chain joins TRBV7-6 and TRBJ2-2, with 7 bases lining up with TRBD2. Germline CDR1 is SGHVS and CDR2 is FNYEAQ. The CDR3 has 17 residues. The V gene end was trimmed by 3 bases and the J gene end by 8 bases; junction bases not matched to a gene: 15. The CDR3 spells CASSFAHPSGTSGELFF. The DNA for the CDR3 is TGTGCCAGCAGCTTTGCTCACCCTAGCGGAACCTCAGGGGAGCTGTTTTTT. Full variable domain (rest looked up from reference TRBV7-6 and TRBJ2-2): GAGVSQSPRYKVTKRGQDVALRCDPISGHVSLYWYRQALGQGPEFLTYFNYEAQQDKSGLPNDRFSAERPEGSISTLTIQRTEQRDSAMYRCASSFAHPSGTSGELFFGEGSRLTVL.

Notes on this clonotype: A read error may explain this, as a much larger clone is one base away. The chain has TRBV7-3 and TRBJ2-3, with 8 bases matching TRBD2. J gave up 2 bases and V 5 bases, and 3 bases lay outside the gene matches. Germline-derived CDR1 and CDR2 are SGHTA and FQGTGA. The CDR3 loop spans 14 amino acids. CDR3 in amino acids: CASSQAGVTDTQYF. In DNA form, the CDR3 reads TGTGCCAGCAGCCAAGCGGGGGTCACAGATACGCAGTATTTT.

This clonotype was recorded many times. This chain links TRBV28 with TRBJ1-1, with 9 positions matching TRBD1. CDR1 is MDHEN, CDR2 SYDVKM, per germline. The CDR3 is 14 amino acids. The ends lost 4 bases at V and 5 bases at J; junction bases unmatched: 5. CDR3 in amino acids: CASSWDRAWTEAFF. The CDR3 coding sequence is TGTGCCAGCAGTTGGGACAGGGCTTGGACTGAAGCTTTCTTT.

This clonotype was counted ten times or more. The rearrangement links TRBV12-3 or TRBV12-4 to TRBJ2-3; 15 bases line up with TRBD2. V was pared by 6 bases and J by 1 base, with 2 bases of the junction left unmatched. The CDR3 totals 16 residues. The CDR3 DNA is TGTGCCAGCAGAGGACTAGCGGGAGGGCGCACAGATACGCAGTATTTT. It codes for CASRGLAGGRTDTQYF.

This clonotype was observed at least ten times. The chain uses TRBV5-4 and TRBJ1-1, with 7 nucleotides matching TRBD1. Germline CDR1 is SGHNT and CDR2 is YYREEE (reference sequence). The CDR3 length is 14 residues. V lost 3 bases, J lost 1 base, and 3 bases stayed unmatched. The CDR3 loop is CASSYGQANTEAFF. The CDR3 DNA sequence: TGTGCCAGCAGCTATGGACAGGCGAACACTGAAGCTTTCTTT.

Many counts were recorded for this clonotype. J is TRBJ1-2 and V is TRBV12-3 or TRBV12-4, with TRBD1 as a possible D gene (6 bases). The V and J ends lost 5 bases and 6 bases respectively, with 10 bases between them. CDR3 length: 12 residues. CDR3 region: CASSTNRDGYTF. The CDR3 nucleotides read TGTGCCAGCAGTACCAACAGGGATGGCTACACCTTC.

This clonotype was counted ten times or more. The V gene is TRBV5-1, the J gene TRBJ1-4; D is unresolved. Germline values: CDR1 SGHRS, CDR2 YFSETQ. The CDR3 covers 14 residues. The ends were cut back, 2 bases at V and 7 bases at J, with 12 bases in the middle. The CDR3 DNA sequence: TGCGCCAGCAGCTTTGGAGGGTACGGTGAAAAACTGTTTTTT. It translates to CASSFGGYGEKLFF.

Many counts were recorded for this clonotype. The chain is built from TRBV10-3 and TRBJ2-3; no clear D. CDR3 length equals 13 residues. Germline V CDR1 and CDR2: ENHRY, SYGVKD. V was cut by 6 bases and J by 2 bases, with 9 bases left in between. The CDR3 DNA follows: TGTGCCATCAGCGGGTCATCCACAGATACGCAGTATTTT. The encoded protein is CAISGSSTDTQYF.

This clonotype turned up a few times. CDR3 amino acids: CASSARTGVNTEAFF. CDR3 coding DNA: TGTGCCAGCAGTGCCCGGACAGGGGTGAACACTGAAGCTTTCTTT. The chain carries TRBV2 and TRBJ1-1, with 9 bases identical to TRBD1. This CDR3 is built from 15 residues. CDR1 SNHLY and CDR2 FYNNEI come from the germline V gene. The V segment lost 4 bases and the J segment 0 bases; nucleotides outside the gene matches: 3.

In this sample, this clonotype turned up many times. The chain couples TRBV7-9 to TRBJ1-4; possible D gene TRBD1, 5 bases. Trimming took 3 bases from V and 8 from J, leaving 10 bases between them. The germline V gene has CDR1 SEHNR and CDR2 FQNEAQ (reference sequence). This CDR3 spans 13 amino acids. CDR3 region: CASSFMGEEKLFF. The CDR3 nucleotides read TGTGCCAGCAGCTTTATGGGGGAAGAAAAACTGTTTTTT.

The rearrangement joins TRBV12-3 or TRBV12-4 to TRBJ2-6, with TRBD1 as a possible D gene (6 bases). The CDR3 spans 15 residues. The germline V and J ends were trimmed by 6 bases and 2 bases, with 11 bases remaining between them. The CDR3 region is CASSPNRAGANVLTF. The CDR3 DNA reads TGTGCCAGCAGCCCTAACAGGGCTGGGGCCAACGTCCTGACTTTC.

A note on this clonotype: A much more abundant neighbour one base away suggests this may be a read error. The V call is TRBV19, the J call TRBJ2-3; D remains unclear. The CDR3 runs 13 residues. In germline, CDR1 is LNHDA, CDR2 SQIVND (reference sequence). This CDR3 reads CVSSIRGLRAQYF. The CDR3 DNA follows: TGTGTCAGTAGTATAAGAGGCCTCCGGGCGCAGTATTTT. The whole variable domain, remainder taken from reference TRBV19 and TRBJ2-3, is DGGITQSPKYLFRKEGQNVTLSCEQNLNHDAMYWYRQDPGQGLRLIYYSQIVNDFQKGDIAEGYSVSREKKESFPLTVTSAQKNPTAFYLCVSSIRGLRAQYFGPGTRLTVL.

This clonotype was counted a few times. The chain combines TRBV20-1 with TRBJ1-1, with D perhaps matching TRBD1 (6 bases). CDR3 length equals 13 residues. In germline, CDR1 is DFQATT, CDR2 SNEGSKA (reference sequence). The germline V and J ends were trimmed by 5 bases and 2 bases, with 12 bases remaining between them. As DNA, the CDR3 is TGCAGTGCTGTACGGGACACCAACACTGAAGCTTTCTTT. It is translated as CSAVRDTNTEAFF.

Worth noting for this clonotype: A much larger clone lies a single base off, so this may be a read error. The chain couples TRBV15 to TRBJ2-7; D may match TRBD1 or TRBD2 (5 bases each). Germline-derived CDR1 and CDR2 are LNHNV and YYDKDF (reference sequence). This CDR3 has 13 amino acids. CDR3 coding DNA: TGTGCCACCAGCAGATACGGGGCCTACGTGCAGTACTTC. Residues: CATSRYGAYVQYF.